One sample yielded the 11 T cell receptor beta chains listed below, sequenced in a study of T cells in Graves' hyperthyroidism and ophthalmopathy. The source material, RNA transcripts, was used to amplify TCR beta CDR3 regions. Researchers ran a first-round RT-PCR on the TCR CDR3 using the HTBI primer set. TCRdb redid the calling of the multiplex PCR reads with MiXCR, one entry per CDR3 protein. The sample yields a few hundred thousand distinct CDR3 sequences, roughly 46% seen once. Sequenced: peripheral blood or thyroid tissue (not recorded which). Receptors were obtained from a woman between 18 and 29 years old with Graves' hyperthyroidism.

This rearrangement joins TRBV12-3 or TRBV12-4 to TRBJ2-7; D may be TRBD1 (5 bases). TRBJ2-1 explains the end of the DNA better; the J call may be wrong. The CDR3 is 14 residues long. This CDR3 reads CASSPGLSYNEQFF. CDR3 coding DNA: TGTGCCAGCAGTCCAGGGCTCTCCTACAATGAGCAGTTCTTC.

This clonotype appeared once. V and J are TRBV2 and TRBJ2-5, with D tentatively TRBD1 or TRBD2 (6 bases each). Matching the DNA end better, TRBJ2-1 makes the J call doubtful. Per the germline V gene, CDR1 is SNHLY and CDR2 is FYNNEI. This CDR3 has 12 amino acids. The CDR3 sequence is CASPPGAHEQFF. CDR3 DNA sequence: TGTGCCAGCCCCCCGGGGGCGCATGAGCAGTTCTTC.

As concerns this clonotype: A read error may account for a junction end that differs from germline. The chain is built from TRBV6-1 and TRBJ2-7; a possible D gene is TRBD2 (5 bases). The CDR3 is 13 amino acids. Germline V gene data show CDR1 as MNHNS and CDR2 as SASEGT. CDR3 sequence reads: CAISEAESYEQYF. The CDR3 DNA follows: TGTGCCATCAGTGAAGCGGAATCCTACGAGCAGTACTTC.

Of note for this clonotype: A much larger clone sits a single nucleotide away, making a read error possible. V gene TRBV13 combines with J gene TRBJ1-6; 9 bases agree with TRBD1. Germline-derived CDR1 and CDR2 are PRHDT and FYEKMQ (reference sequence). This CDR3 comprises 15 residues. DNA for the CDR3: TGTGCCAGCAGTTTGTCCGGGACAGGGAGGTCACCCCCCCACTTT. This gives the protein CASSLSGTGRSPPHF.

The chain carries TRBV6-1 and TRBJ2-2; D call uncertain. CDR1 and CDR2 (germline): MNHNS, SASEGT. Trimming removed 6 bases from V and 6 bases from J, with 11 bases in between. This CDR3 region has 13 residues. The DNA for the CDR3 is TGTGCCAGCAGGCGCCCCATATCCGGGGAGCTGTTTTTT. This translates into CASRRPISGELFF.

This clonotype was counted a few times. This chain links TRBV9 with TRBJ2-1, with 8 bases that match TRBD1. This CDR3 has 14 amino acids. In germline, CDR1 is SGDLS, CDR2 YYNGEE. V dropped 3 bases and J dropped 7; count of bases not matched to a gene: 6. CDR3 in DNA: TGTGCCAGCAGCGGTAGGACAGGGCGGAATGAGCAGTTCTTC. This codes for CASSGRTGRNEQFF.

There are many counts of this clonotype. CDR3 in DNA: TGTGCCAGCAGTTCTGTGCGGGGGCTCGTTAACTATGGCTACACCTTC. The encoded protein is CASSSVRGLVNYGYTF. The chain employs TRBV6-6 and TRBJ1-2, with D maybe TRBD1 (6 bases). V dropped 4 bases and J dropped 1 base, with 16 bases sitting between them. The CDR3 consists of 16 residues. The germline gives CDR1 MNHNY, CDR2 SVGAGI (reference sequence).

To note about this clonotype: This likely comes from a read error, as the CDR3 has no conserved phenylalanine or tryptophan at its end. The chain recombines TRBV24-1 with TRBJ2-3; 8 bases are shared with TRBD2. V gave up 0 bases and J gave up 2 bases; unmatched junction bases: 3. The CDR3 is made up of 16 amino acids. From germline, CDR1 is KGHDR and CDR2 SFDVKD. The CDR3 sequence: CATSDLVAGSTDTQYL. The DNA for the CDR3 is TGTGCCACCAGTGATTTGGTAGCGGGGTCCACAGATACGCAGTATCTT.

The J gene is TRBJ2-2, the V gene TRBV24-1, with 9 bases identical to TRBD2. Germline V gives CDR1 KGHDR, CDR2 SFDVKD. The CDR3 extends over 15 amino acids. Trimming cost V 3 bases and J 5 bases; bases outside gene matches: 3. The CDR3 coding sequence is TGTGCCACCAGTGATGGGCTAGCGGGAACCGGGGAGCTGTTTTTT. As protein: CATSDGLAGTGELFF.

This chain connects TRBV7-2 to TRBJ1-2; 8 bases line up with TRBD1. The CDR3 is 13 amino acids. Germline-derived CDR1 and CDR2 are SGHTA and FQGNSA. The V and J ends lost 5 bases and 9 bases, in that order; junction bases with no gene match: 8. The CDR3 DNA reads TGTGCCAGCAGCCCAGCGGGACAGGTCCGCTACACCTTC. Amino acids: CASSPAGQVRYTF.

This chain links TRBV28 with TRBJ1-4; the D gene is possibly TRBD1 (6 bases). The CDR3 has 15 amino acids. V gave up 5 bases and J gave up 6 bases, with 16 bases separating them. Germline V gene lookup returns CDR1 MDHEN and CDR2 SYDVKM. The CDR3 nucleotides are TGTGCCAGCAGTCCTGAGACGGAGGGGGATGAAAAACTGTTTTTT. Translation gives CASSPETEGDEKLFF.